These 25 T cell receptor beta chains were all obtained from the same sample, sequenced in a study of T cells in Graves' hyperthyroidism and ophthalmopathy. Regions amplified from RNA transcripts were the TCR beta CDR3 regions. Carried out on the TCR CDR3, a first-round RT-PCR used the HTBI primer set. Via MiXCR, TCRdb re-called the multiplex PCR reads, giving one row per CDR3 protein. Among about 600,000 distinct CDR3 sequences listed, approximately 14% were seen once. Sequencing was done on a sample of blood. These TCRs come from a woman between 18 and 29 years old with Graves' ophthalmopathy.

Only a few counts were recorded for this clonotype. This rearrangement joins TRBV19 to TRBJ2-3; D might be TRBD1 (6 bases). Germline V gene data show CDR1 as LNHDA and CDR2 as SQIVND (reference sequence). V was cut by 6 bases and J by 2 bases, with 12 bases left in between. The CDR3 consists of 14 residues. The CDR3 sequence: CASSPRDTTDTQYF. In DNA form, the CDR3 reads TGTGCCAGTAGCCCCCGGGACACCACAGATACGCAGTATTTT.

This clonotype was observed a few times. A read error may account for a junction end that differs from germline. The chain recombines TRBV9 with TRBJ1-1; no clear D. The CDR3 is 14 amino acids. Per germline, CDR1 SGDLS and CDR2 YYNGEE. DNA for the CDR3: TGTGCCAGCAGCGTAGAGGTGGTGGGCACTGGAGCTTTCTTT. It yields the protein CASSVEVVGTGAFF.

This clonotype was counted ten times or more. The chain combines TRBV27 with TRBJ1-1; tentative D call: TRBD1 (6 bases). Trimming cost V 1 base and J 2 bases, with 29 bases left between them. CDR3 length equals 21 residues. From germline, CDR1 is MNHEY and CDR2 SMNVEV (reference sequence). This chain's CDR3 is CASSLYQRGGIPLRPNTEAFF. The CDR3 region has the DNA TGTGCCAGCAGTTTATATCAGAGGGGGGGAATCCCCCTTAGACCTAACACTGAAGCTTTCTTT.

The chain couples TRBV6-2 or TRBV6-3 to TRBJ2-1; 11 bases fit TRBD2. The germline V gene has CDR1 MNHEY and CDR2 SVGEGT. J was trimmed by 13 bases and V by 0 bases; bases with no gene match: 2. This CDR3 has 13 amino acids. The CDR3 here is CASSYSSGRVQFF. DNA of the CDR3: TGTGCCAGCAGTTACTCTAGCGGGAGGGTTCAGTTCTTC.

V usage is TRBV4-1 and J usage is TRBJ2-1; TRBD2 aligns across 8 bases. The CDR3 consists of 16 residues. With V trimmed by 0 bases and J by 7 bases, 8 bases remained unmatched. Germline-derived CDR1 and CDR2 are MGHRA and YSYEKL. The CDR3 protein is CASSQDRTSRRNEQFF. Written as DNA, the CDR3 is TGCGCCAGCAGCCAAGACCGGACTAGCAGGAGGAATGAGCAGTTCTTC.

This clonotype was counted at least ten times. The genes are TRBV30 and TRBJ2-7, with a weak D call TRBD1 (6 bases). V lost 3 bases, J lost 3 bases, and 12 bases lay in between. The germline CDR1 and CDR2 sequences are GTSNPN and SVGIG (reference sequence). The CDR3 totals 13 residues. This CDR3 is CAWSYRENYEQYF. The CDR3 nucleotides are TGTGCCTGGAGCTACAGGGAGAACTACGAGCAGTACTTC. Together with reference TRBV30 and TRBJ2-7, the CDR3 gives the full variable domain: SQTIHQWPATLVQPVGSPLSLECTVEGTSNPNLYWYRQAAGRGLQLLFYSVGIGQISSEVPQNLSASRPQDRQFILSSKKLLLSDSGFYLCAWSYRENYEQYFGPGTRLTVT.

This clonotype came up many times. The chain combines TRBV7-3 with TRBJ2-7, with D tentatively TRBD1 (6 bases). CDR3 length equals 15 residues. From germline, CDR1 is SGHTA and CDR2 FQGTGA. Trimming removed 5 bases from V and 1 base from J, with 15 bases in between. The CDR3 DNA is TGTGCCAGCAGCCCTGCAGGGGCGAGATCCTACGAGCAGTACTTC. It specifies CASSPAGARSYEQYF.

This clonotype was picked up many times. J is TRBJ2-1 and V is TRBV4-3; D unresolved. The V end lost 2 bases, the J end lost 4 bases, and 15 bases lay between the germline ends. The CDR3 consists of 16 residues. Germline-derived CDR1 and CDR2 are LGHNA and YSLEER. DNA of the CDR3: TGCGCCAGCAGCCAATACGCCGGTTCCGAATACAATGAGCAGTTCTTC. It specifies CASSQYAGSEYNEQFF.

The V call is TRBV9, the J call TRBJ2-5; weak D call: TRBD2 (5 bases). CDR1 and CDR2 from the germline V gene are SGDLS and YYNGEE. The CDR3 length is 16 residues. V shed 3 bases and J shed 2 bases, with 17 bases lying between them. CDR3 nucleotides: TGTGCCAGCAGCGCAAACGTGGGAGTGATACAAGAGACCCAGTACTTC. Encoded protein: CASSANVGVIQETQYF.

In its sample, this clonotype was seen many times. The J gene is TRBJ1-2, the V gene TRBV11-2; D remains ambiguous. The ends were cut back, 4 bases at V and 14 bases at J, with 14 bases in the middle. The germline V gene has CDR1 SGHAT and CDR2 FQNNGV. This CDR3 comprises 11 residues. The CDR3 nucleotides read TGTGCCAGCAGCTGGCAGACGTGGCTAACCTTC. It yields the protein CASSWQTWLTF.

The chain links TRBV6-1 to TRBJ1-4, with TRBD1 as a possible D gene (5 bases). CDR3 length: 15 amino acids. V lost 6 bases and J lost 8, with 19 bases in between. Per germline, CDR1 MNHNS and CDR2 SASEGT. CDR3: CASSRAQVGKEKLFF. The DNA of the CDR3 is TGTGCCAGCAGCCGGGCACAGGTCGGGAAGGAAAAACTGTTTTTT.

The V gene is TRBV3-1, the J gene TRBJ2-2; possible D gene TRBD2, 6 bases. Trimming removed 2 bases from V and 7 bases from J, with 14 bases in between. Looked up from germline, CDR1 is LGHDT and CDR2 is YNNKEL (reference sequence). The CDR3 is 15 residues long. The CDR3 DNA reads TGTGCCAGCAGCCAAAGGAGGGAGTTGGACGGGGAGCTGTTTTTT. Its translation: CASSQRRELDGELFF. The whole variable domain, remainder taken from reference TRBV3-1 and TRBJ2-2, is DTAVSQTPKYLVTQMGNDKSIKCEQNLGHDTMYWYKQDSKKFLKIMFSYNNKELIINETVPNRFSPKSPDKAHLNLHINSLELGDSAVYFCASSQRRELDGELFFGEGSRLTVL.

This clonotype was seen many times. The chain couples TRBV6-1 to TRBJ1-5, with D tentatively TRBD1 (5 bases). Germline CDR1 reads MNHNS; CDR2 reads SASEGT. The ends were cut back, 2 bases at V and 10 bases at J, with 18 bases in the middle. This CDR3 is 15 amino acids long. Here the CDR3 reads CASSESTGGGGPQHF. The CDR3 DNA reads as TGTGCCAGCAGTGAATCAACGGGTGGGGGAGGCCCCCAGCATTTT.

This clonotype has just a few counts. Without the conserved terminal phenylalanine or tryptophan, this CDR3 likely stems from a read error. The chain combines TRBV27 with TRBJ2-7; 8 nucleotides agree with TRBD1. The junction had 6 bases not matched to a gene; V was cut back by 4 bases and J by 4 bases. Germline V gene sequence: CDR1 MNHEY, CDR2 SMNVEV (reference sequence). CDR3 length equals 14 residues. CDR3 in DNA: TGTGCCAGCAGTTCCAGGGGGCGCATATACGAGCAGTACCTC. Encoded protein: CASSSRGRIYEQYL.

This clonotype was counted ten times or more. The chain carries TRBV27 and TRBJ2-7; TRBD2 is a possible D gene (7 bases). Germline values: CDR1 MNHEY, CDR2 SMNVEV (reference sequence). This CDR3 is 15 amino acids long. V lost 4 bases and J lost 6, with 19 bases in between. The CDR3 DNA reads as TGTGCCAGCAGTTCTTCTAGGGGGGAGGGCGTCGAGCAGTACTTC. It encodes CASSSSRGEGVEQYF.

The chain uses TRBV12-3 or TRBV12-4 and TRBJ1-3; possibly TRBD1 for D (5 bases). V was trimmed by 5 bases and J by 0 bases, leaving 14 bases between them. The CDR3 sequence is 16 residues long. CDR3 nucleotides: TGTGCCAGCAGTGAGAGACAAAGGGGCTCTGGAAACACCATATATTTT. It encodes CASSERQRGSGNTIYF.

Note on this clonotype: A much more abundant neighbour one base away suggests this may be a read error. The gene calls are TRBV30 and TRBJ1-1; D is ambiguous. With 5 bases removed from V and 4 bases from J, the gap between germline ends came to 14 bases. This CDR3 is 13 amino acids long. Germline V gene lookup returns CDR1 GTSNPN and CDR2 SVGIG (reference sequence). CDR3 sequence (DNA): TGTGCCTGGGTAAGCAGGTACGGCACTGAAGCTTTCTTT. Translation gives CAWVSRYGTEAFF.

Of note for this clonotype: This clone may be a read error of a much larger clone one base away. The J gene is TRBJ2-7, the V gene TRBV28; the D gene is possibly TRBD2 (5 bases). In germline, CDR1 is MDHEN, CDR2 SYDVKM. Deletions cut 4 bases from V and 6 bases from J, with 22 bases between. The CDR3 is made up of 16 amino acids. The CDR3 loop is CASSSPSNPEVPEQYF. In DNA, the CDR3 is TGTGCCAGCAGTTCCCCCTCAAATCCGGAGGTTCCCGAGCAGTACTTC.

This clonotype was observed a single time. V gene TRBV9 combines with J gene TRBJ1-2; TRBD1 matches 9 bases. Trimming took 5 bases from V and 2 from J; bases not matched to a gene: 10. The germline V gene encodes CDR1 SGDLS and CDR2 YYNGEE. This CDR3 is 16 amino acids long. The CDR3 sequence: CASSHTRGQGNYGYTF. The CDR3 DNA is TGTGCCAGCAGTCACACAAGAGGACAGGGGAACTATGGCTACACCTTC.

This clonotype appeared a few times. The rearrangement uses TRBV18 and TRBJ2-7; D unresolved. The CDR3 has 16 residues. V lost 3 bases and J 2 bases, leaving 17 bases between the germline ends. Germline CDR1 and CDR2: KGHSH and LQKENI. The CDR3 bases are TGTGCCAGCTCACCTGTTCGGTTGGAATCCGCCTACGAGCAGTACTTC. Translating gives CASSPVRLESAYEQYF.

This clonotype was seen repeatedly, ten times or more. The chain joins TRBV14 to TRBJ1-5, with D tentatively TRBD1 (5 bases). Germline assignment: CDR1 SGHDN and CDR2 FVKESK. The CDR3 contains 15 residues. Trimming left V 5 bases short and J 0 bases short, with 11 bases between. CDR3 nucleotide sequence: TGTGCCAGCAGCGCCGGGGCTTATAGCAATCAGCCCCAGCATTTT. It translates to CASSAGAYSNQPQHF.

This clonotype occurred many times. CDR3 amino acids: CASSWGRPGQPQHF. CDR3 nucleotide sequence: TGTGCCAGCAGCTGGGGGAGACCAGGTCAGCCCCAGCATTTT. The chain combines TRBV12-3 or TRBV12-4 with TRBJ1-5, with a possible D match to TRBD1 (5 bases). The CDR3 has 14 residues. Trimming removed 6 bases from V and 6 bases from J, with 15 bases in between.

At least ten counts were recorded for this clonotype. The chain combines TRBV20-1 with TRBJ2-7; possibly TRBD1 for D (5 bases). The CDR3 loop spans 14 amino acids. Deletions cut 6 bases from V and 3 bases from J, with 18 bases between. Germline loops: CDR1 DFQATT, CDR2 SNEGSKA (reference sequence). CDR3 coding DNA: TGCAGTGCAAGGGGCAGGGATTCTCTCTACGAGCAGTACTTC. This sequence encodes CSARGRDSLYEQYF.

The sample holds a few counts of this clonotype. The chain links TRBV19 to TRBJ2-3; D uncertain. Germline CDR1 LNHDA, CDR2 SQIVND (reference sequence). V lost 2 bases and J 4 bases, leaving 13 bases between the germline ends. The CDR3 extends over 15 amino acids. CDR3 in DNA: TGTGCCAGTAGTATATGGGGTGGAATCCCAGATACGCAGTATTTT. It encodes CASSIWGGIPDTQYF.

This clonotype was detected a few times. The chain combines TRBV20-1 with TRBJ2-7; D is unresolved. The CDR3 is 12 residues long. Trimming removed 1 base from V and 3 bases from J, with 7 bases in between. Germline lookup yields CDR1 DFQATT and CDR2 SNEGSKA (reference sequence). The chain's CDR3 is CSARGSYYEQYF. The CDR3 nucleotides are TGCAGTGCTAGAGGCAGTTACTACGAGCAGTACTTC.